A single sample is the source of the 9 T cell receptor beta chains below, sequenced in a study of OX40 agonist ivuxolimab in advanced cancers. Assay: immunoSEQ multiplex PCR; the TCRdb copy retains only in-frame clones and omits some. The repertoire includes about 46,000 clones, about 88% of them detected once, and around 0.61% sits in the top ten. The sample in question was CD4+ or CD8+ T cells sorted from blood, obtained in a trial of the OX40 agonist ivuxolimab. Receptors originate from an adult with an advanced solid tumor such as melanoma, head and neck, liver or kidney cancer.

The genes are TRBV2 and TRBJ2-7, with 11 bases identical to TRBD1. After removal of 8 bases from V and 6 bases from J, the junction contained 9 bases not matched to a gene. From germline, CDR1 is SNHLY and CDR2 FYNNEI. CDR3 size: 14 residues. CDR3 in DNA: TGTGCCAGCCTCAGGGACAGGGGGGCCGGCGAGCAGTACTTC. The encoded protein is CASLRDRGAGEQYF.

A few counts support this clone. This chain uses TRBV19 with TRBJ1-2; D gene unclear. V lost 7 bases and J 0 bases, leaving 12 bases between the germline ends. CDR3 length: 14 amino acids. From germline, CDR1 is LNHDA and CDR2 SQIVND (reference sequence). The CDR3 region has the DNA TGTGCCAGTAACTCAGGAAGAGCTAACTATGGCTACACCTTC. Translating it yields CASNSGRANYGYTF.

This clone was counted only a few times. Other DNA sequences in the sample encode the same CDR3. The rearrangement joins TRBV18 to TRBJ1-1; D ambiguous. Trimming shortened V by 3 bases and J by 1 base, and 6 bases separated the two germline ends. The CDR3 contains 13 residues. The germline CDR1 and CDR2 sequences are KGHSH and LQKENI. The CDR3 sequence is CASSPDQNTEAFF. The CDR3 DNA sequence: TGTGCCAGCTCACCTGACCAGAACACTGAAGCTTTCTTT.

The chain joins TRBV2 to TRBJ2-3; D is undetermined. The CDR3 consists of 13 residues. The germline V gene has CDR1 SNHLY and CDR2 FYNNEI. V lost 0 bases and J 5 bases, leaving 6 bases between the germline ends. The chain's CDR3 is CASSEAGIDTQYF. The CDR3 DNA follows: TGTGCCAGCAGTGAAGCTGGGATAGATACGCAGTATTTT.

The chain combines TRBV27 with TRBJ2-1, with TRBD2 matching 10 bases. The CDR3 spans 20 residues. V lost 6 bases and J lost 8; bases outside the gene matches: 25. Germline CDR1 is MNHEY and CDR2 is SMNVEV (reference sequence). The CDR3, as DNA: TGTGCCAGCAGAAAAACCTCCGGTCTAGCGGGAGCCTTAGTGCGGGATGAGCAGTTCTTC. Its translation: CASRKTSGLAGALVRDEQFF.

The CDR3 region is CASSLVGGRNTEAFF. The CDR3 DNA follows: TGCGCCAGCAGCTTGGTGGGAGGGAGGAACACTGAAGCTTTCTTT. The rearrangement links TRBV5-1 to TRBJ1-1; D is undetermined. Germline V gives CDR1 SGHRS, CDR2 YFSETQ. The CDR3 is 15 residues long. V lost 0 bases to trimming and J lost 1 base, with 10 bases between them.

The chain links TRBV9 to TRBJ2-1; D may correspond to TRBD1 or TRBD2 (7 bases each). This CDR3 comprises 17 residues. Germline V CDR1 and CDR2: SGDLS, YYNGEE. V was pared by 0 bases and J by 0 bases, with 13 bases between. CDR3 nucleotide sequence: TGTGCCAGCAGCGTAGTAGGGGGCGGGAGCTCCTACAATGAGCAGTTCTTC. Translated, it gives CASSVVGGGSSYNEQFF.

The J gene is TRBJ1-1, the V gene TRBV5-1; no clear D. Germline assignment: CDR1 SGHRS and CDR2 YFSETQ. Deletions cut 2 bases from V and 1 base from J, with 6 bases between. The CDR3 runs 13 residues. CDR3 protein: CASSFTGNTEAFF. Here the CDR3 DNA reads TGCGCCAGCAGCTTCACGGGGAACACTGAAGCTTTCTTT.

The chain uses TRBV5-6 and TRBJ2-5; D remains unclear. Germline V gene lookup returns CDR1 SGHDT and CDR2 YYEEEE. The CDR3 is made up of 14 amino acids. The germline V and J ends were trimmed by 5 bases and 5 bases, with 16 bases remaining between them. The chain's CDR3 is CASSKLAGSETQYF. The DNA of the CDR3 is TGTGCCAGCAGTAAATTGGCTGGTAGCGAGACCCAGTACTTC.